These 8 T cell receptor beta chains were all obtained from the same sample, sequenced in a study of response to subunit inactivated influenza vaccine. TCRdb itself ran the RT-PCR reads through MiXCR, one entry per CDR3 protein. The sample lists roughly 700,000 distinct CDR3 sequences, more than 11% seen once, with approximately 7% in the top ten. Here the sequenced sample was PBMCs from blood, taken 14 to 15 days before vaccination. The source of these receptors is a man between 45 and 60 years old who received an inactivated influenza vaccine.

This chain connects TRBV5-1 to TRBJ2-7, with D hard to call. Germline V CDR1 and CDR2: SGHRS, YFSETQ. The CDR3 totals 13 residues. Trimming stripped 1 base from V and 3 bases from J, with 8 bases between. This CDR3 reads CASSLRPNYEQYF. CDR3 DNA: TGCGCCAGCAGCTTGAGGCCCAACTACGAGCAGTACTTC.

This chain joins TRBV10-3 and TRBJ2-7; a possible D gene is TRBD2 (5 bases). This CDR3 contains 15 residues. Germline-derived CDR1 and CDR2 are ENHRY and SYGVKD. The V and J ends lost 6 bases and 1 base respectively, with 16 bases between them. The CDR3 DNA is TGTGCCATCAGCGCGGCTAGCAACCCTTCCTACGAGCAGTACTTC. Its translation is CAISAASNPSYEQYF.

This chain links TRBV25-1 with TRBJ2-7; 7 bases are shared with TRBD1. The length of the CDR3 is 15 residues. CDR1 and CDR2 from the germline V gene are MGHDK and SYGVNS. V shed 5 bases, J shed 3 bases, and the junction held 10 bases outside the gene matches. CDR3 residues: CASSQTGVKFYEQYF. As DNA, the CDR3 is TGTGCCAGCAGTCAAACAGGGGTGAAGTTCTACGAGCAGTACTTC.

The chain combines TRBV14 with TRBJ1-2; D uncertain. This CDR3 has 15 amino acids. V gave up 5 bases and J gave up 1 base, with 14 bases separating them. Germline lookup yields CDR1 SGHDN and CDR2 FVKESK. The CDR3 loop reads CASSGNLGSNYGYTF. The CDR3 DNA reads TGTGCCAGCAGCGGCAACTTGGGAAGTAACTATGGCTACACCTTC.

The chain joins TRBV12-3 or TRBV12-4 to TRBJ2-2, with 12 bases identical to TRBD2. The J segment lost 7 bases and the V segment lost 3 bases, leaving 6 bases of the junction unmatched. This CDR3 is 16 amino acids long. CDR3 residues: CASSFRLAGVHGELFF. CDR3 nucleotide sequence: TGTGCCAGCAGTTTCCGACTAGCGGGAGTCCACGGGGAGCTGTTTTTT.

The chain carries TRBV5-1 and TRBJ2-7; tentative D call: TRBD2 (5 bases). Near its end, the DNA agrees better with TRBJ2-3, so the J call may be wrong. CDR1 is SGHRS, CDR2 YFSETQ, per germline. The CDR3 covers 12 residues. The CDR3 is CASSPPGREQYF. The CDR3 DNA reads as TGCGCCAGCAGCCCGCCGGGAAGGGAGCAGTATTTT.

The V gene is TRBV10-3, the J gene TRBJ2-1; no clear D. V lost 4 bases and J lost 7, with 14 bases in between. Per germline, CDR1 ENHRY and CDR2 SYGVKD. The CDR3 spans 14 residues. The CDR3 bases are TGTGCCATCAGTGTCCAGGTAATGAGGAATGAGCAGTTCTTC. This encodes CAISVQVMRNEQFF.

This clonotype has just a few counts. The rearrangement links TRBV2 to TRBJ1-1; unclear D gene. Looked up from germline, CDR1 is SNHLY and CDR2 is FYNNEI. The V end lost 0 bases, the J end lost 1 base, and 6 bases lay between the germline ends. CDR3 length: 14 amino acids. The CDR3: CASSEARGNTEAFF. The CDR3 DNA is TGTGCCAGCAGTGAAGCGAGAGGGAACACTGAAGCTTTCTTT.